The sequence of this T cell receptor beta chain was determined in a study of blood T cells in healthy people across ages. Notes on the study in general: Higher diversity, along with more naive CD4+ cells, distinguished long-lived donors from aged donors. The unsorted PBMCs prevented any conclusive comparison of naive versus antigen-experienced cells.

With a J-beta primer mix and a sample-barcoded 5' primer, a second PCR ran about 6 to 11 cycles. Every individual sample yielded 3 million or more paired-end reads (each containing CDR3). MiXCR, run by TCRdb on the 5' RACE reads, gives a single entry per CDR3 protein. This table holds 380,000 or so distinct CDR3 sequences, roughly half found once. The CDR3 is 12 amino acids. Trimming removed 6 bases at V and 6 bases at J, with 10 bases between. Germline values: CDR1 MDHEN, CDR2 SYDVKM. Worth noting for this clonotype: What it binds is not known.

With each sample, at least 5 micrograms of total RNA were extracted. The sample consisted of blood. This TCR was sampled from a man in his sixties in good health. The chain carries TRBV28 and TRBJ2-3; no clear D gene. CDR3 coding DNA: TGTGCCAGCAGGAATCTGGCGGATACGCAGTATTTT. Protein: CASRNLADTQYF.